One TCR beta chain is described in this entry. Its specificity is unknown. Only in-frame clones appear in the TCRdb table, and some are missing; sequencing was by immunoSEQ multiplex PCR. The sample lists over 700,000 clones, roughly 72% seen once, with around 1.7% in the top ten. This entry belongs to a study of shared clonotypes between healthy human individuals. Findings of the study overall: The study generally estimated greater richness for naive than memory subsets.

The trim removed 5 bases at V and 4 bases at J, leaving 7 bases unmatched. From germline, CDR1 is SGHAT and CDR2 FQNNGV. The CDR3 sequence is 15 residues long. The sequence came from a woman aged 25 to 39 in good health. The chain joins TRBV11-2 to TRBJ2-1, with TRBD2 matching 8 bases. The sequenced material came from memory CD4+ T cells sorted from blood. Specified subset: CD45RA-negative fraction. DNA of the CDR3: TGTGCCAGCAGCCAGCGAAGCGGGAGTTACAATGAGCAGTTCTTC. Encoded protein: CASSQRSGSYNEQFF. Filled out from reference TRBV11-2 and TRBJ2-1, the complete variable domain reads EAGVAQSPRYKIIEKRQSVAFWCNPISGHATLYWYQQILGQGPKLLIQFQNNGVVDDSQLPKDRFSAERLKGVDSTLKIQPAKLEDSAVYLCASSQRSGSYNEQFFGPGTRLTVL.